These 30 T cell receptor beta chains share one sample of origin, sequenced in a study of PD-1 blockade in classical Hodgkin lymphoma. Time point meaning: cycle 4 day 1 (C4D1), after 5 to 7 weeks of nivolumab. Every patient relapsed after autologous stem cell transplantation, and brentuximab vedotin exposure varied. Assay used: immunoSEQ multiplex PCR; TCRdb lists only in-frame clones, some missing. The sample includes roughly 50,000 clones, around 89% seen only once; the top ten take around 13%. This material consisted of peripheral blood mononuclear cells (PBMCs), taken before the fourth cycle of nivolumab. These receptors originate from a human donor with classical Hodgkin lymphoma.

The table lists this clone with a few counts. The chain uses TRBV2 and TRBJ2-7, with a weak D call TRBD2 (6 bases). This CDR3 is built from 15 residues. The V end lost 5 bases, the J end lost 3 bases, and 17 bases lay between the germline ends. Germline lookup yields CDR1 SNHLY and CDR2 FYNNEI. The CDR3 coding sequence is TGTGCCAGCAGTACTAAACGGGAGACCGACTACGAGCAGTACTTC. Its protein product is CASSTKRETDYEQYF.

The chain combines TRBV10-3 with TRBJ2-2, with D unresolved. With 4 bases removed from V and 1 base from J, the gap between germline ends came to 7 bases. Germline CDR1 reads ENHRY; CDR2 reads SYGVKD. The length of the CDR3 is 14 residues. The CDR3 nucleotides read TGTGCCATCAGTGGAACAGAGAACACCGGGGAGCTGTTTTTT. It codes for CAISGTENTGELFF.

The rearrangement joins TRBV7-8 to TRBJ2-3; 9 nucleotides align to TRBD2. With V trimmed by 5 bases and J by 1 base, 7 bases remained unmatched. Germline V gives CDR1 SGHVS, CDR2 FQNEAQ. There are 16 residues in the CDR3. Here the CDR3 DNA reads TGTGCCAGCAGCCTATGGACTAGCGTTGGCACAGATACGCAGTATTTT. Residues: CASSLWTSVGTDTQYF.

To note about this clone: The identical CDR3 is also encoded by other nucleotide sequences in the sample. The rearrangement links TRBV5-1 to TRBJ2-5; 7 bases are a match to TRBD2. The length of the CDR3 is 15 residues. The V gene's germline CDR1 is SGHRS and CDR2 YFSETQ. V trimming: 0 bases; J trimming: 5 bases; junction bases outside the gene matches: 7. The CDR3 DNA reads as TGCGCCAGCAGCTTGGTGGCGGGAGCACGGGAGACCCAGTACTTC. Its translation is CASSLVAGARETQYF.

This chain joins TRBV19 and TRBJ2-5, with 10 nucleotides matching TRBD1. CDR1 and CDR2 (germline): LNHDA, SQIVND (reference sequence). The V and J ends lost 5 bases and 5 bases, in that order; junction bases with no gene match: 5. This CDR3 is 14 amino acids long. The CDR3 sequence is CASSGQGVQETQYF. CDR3 DNA: TGTGCCAGTAGTGGACAGGGGGTACAGGAGACCCAGTACTTC.

This clone appeared once. The V and J genes are TRBV5-6 and TRBJ2-1, with 8 bases matching TRBD2. With 4 bases clipped from V and 7 bases from J, the junction kept 7 bases outside the gene matches. Germline loops: CDR1 SGHDT, CDR2 YYEEEE. The CDR3 extends over 14 amino acids. The CDR3 DNA follows: TGTGCCAGCAGCCCGGGGACTAGGCAGAATGAGCAGTTCTTC. It encodes CASSPGTRQNEQFF.

The CDR3 protein is CASSSTGTNYGYTF. In DNA form, the CDR3 reads TGTGCCAGCAGTTCGACAGGAACTAACTATGGCTACACCTTC. The rearrangement links TRBV7-9 to TRBJ1-2; D may be TRBD1 (6 bases). Germline assignment: CDR1 SEHNR and CDR2 FQNEAQ (reference sequence). CDR3 length equals 14 residues. Trimming removed 6 bases at V and 0 bases at J, with 11 bases between.

The chain employs TRBV6-5 and TRBJ1-2, with unresolved D. The V end lost 8 bases, the J end lost 1 base, and 17 bases lay between the germline ends. The CDR3 spans 15 residues. Per the germline V gene, CDR1 is MNHEY and CDR2 is SVGAGI. CDR3 sequence reads: CASHRGSTDNYGYTF. In nucleotides, the CDR3 is TGTGCCAGCCACAGAGGAAGTACAGATAACTATGGCTACACCTTC.

This clone is a singleton in its sample. The V gene is TRBV6-6, the J gene TRBJ1-3, with no clear D. With 9 bases removed from V and 0 bases from J, the gap between germline ends came to 9 bases. Germline-derived CDR1 and CDR2 are MNHNY and SVGAGI (reference sequence). The CDR3 sequence is 13 residues long. In DNA form, the CDR3 reads TGTGCCAGTGTTTCGATCTCTGGAAACACCATATATTTT. Its protein product is CASVSISGNTIYF.

The chain is built from TRBV9 and TRBJ2-7; D is unresolved. CDR3 length: 12 residues. V was trimmed by 4 bases and J by 0 bases, leaving 5 bases between them. Per germline, CDR1 SGDLS and CDR2 YYNGEE. The CDR3 spells CASSSSSYEQYF. CDR3 nucleotides: TGTGCCAGCAGCTCAAGCTCCTACGAGCAGTACTTC.

The chain couples TRBV11-3 to TRBJ2-2; D may be TRBD1 (6 bases). Germline CDR1 reads SGHNT; CDR2 reads YENEEA. Trimming left V 4 bases short and J 0 bases short, with 9 bases between. This CDR3 has 15 residues. The CDR3, as DNA: TGTGCCAGCAGCTCCCGGACAGCGAACACCGGGGAGCTGTTTTTT. Amino acid sequence: CASSSRTANTGELFF.

This chain connects TRBV7-6 to TRBJ2-5; D call uncertain. Germline assignment: CDR1 SGHVS and CDR2 FNYEAQ. This CDR3 region has 21 residues. The V end was cut by 1 base, the J end by 2 bases, with 29 bases between. CDR3 in DNA: TGTGCCAGCAGCTTAGGGTTGTACAGCGCGATGGGTATGAATATGCAAGAGACCCAGTACTTC. Protein product: CASSLGLYSAMGMNMQETQYF.

J is TRBJ1-2 and V is TRBV14; TRBD1 is a possible D gene (5 bases). Trimming took off 5 bases at V and 2 bases at J, with 21 bases between the two ends. The CDR3 extends over 17 amino acids. CDR1 is SGHDN, CDR2 FVKESK, per germline. In DNA form, the CDR3 reads TGTGCCAGCAGCGTCTACCGGGACCGACATCCAAACTATGGCTACACCTTC. It codes for CASSVYRDRHPNYGYTF. Using reference TRBV14 and TRBJ1-2 for the parts outside the CDR3, the full variable domain is EAGVTQFPSHSVIEKGQTVTLRCDPISGHDNLYWYRRVMGKEIKFLLHFVKESKQDESGMPNNRFLAERTGGTYSTLKVQPAELEDSGVYFCASSVYRDRHPNYGYTFGSGTRLTVV.

This chain uses TRBV9 with TRBJ1-4; 7 nucleotides align to TRBD1. The CDR3 is 16 residues long. V lost 0 bases to trimming and J lost 8 bases; unmatched junction nucleotides: 10. CDR1 SGDLS and CDR2 YYNGEE come from the germline V gene. The CDR3 loop reads CASSVAEGGGQEKLFF. The DNA of the CDR3 is TGTGCCAGCAGCGTAGCCGAGGGAGGGGGACAGGAAAAACTGTTTTTT. The variable domain in full, completed from reference TRBV9 and TRBJ1-4, reads DSGVTQTPKHLITATGQRVTLRCSPRSGDLSVYWYQQSLDQGLQFLIQYYNGEERAKGNILERFSAQQFPDLHSELNLSSLELGDSALYFCASSVAEGGGQEKLFFGSGTQLSVL.

The chain is built from TRBV5-1 and TRBJ1-1; D perhaps matches TRBD1 (6 bases). CDR3 length: 14 residues. The V gene lost 3 bases and the J gene lost 1 base, with 10 bases spanning the gap. Germline CDR1 and CDR2: SGHRS and YFSETQ. CDR3 DNA sequence: TGCGCCAGCAGCTCCCAAGGGGGGAACACTGAAGCTTTCTTT. It encodes CASSSQGGNTEAFF.

The DNA of the CDR3 is TGTGCCAGCACCAGGGACAGGCTCTATGGCTACACCTTC. Protein: CASTRDRLYGYTF. The V call is TRBV6-5, the J call TRBJ1-2; 8 nucleotides agree with TRBD1. The CDR3 sequence is 13 residues long. V shed 7 bases, J shed 4 bases, and the junction held 5 bases outside the gene matches. CDR1 is MNHEY and CDR2 is SVGAGI in the germline V gene.

This clone was seen a few times. The chain joins TRBV6-6 to TRBJ1-1, with a possible D match to TRBD1 (6 bases). Germline V lookup: CDR1 MNHNY, CDR2 SVGAGI (reference sequence). Trimming left V 10 bases short and J 6 bases short, with 21 bases between. The CDR3 consists of 14 residues. CDR3 loop: CAIPGSPGEPEAFF. CDR3 bases: TGTGCCATCCCGGGCTCGCCAGGGGAGCCTGAAGCTTTCTTT.

V usage is TRBV9 and J usage is TRBJ2-1; 9 nucleotides match TRBD1. Germline CDR1 is SGDLS and CDR2 is YYNGEE. V dropped 5 bases and J dropped 5; count of bases not matched to a gene: 8. The CDR3 covers 15 residues. The CDR3 is CASSGDRGRNNEQFF. As DNA, the CDR3 is TGTGCCAGCAGTGGTGACAGGGGGAGAAACAATGAGCAGTTCTTC.

The chain carries TRBV5-4 and TRBJ2-7; 8 bases are a match to TRBD2. J was trimmed by 6 bases and V by 1 base; bases with no gene match: 9. The germline CDR1 and CDR2 sequences are SGHNT and YYREEE (reference sequence). The CDR3 contains 15 residues. CDR3 DNA: TGTGCCAGCAGCTTGCAGGAGCGGGAGACCTCCGAGCAGTACTTC. Translation: CASSLQERETSEQYF.

In DNA, the CDR3 is TGTGCCAGTAGTATAGATCATGGGGGGAGCTCCTACAATGAGCAGTTCTTC. This codes for CASSIDHGGSSYNEQFF. The chain joins TRBV19 to TRBJ2-1; TRBD2 might be the D (6 bases). Trimming cost V 0 bases and J 0 bases, with 12 bases left between them. Germline CDR1 is LNHDA and CDR2 is SQIVND (reference sequence). CDR3 length: 17 amino acids.

The rearrangement links TRBV11-3 to TRBJ2-2, with D unresolved. Germline CDR1 reads SGHNT; CDR2 reads YENEEA. V dropped 0 bases and J dropped 1 base, with 3 bases sitting between them. This CDR3 contains 14 residues. DNA for the CDR3: TGTGCCAGCAGCTTAGAGGGGAACACCGGGGAGCTGTTTTTT. This translates into CASSLEGNTGELFF.

The CDR3 sequence is CASNGGTGGAWDTQYF. In nucleotides, the CDR3 is TGTGCCAGCAATGGGGGGACAGGGGGCGCGTGGGATACGCAGTATTTT. The chain is built from TRBV2 and TRBJ2-3; 12 bases align to TRBD1. CDR3 length equals 16 residues. V lost 7 bases, J lost 6 bases, and 11 bases stayed unmatched. Per germline, CDR1 SNHLY and CDR2 FYNNEI.

The genes are TRBV11-1 and TRBJ2-7, with D perhaps matching TRBD1 (6 bases). CDR1 is SGHAT and CDR2 is FQDESV in the germline V gene (reference sequence). Between the trimmed V and J ends, which lost 2 bases and 0 bases, there was a span of 8 bases. The CDR3 spans 14 residues. CDR3 sequence: CASSLRGTSYEQYF. In DNA, the CDR3 is TGTGCCAGCAGCTTAAGGGGGACCTCCTACGAGCAGTACTTC. Variable domain in full (rest from reference TRBV11-1 and TRBJ2-7): EAEVAQSPRYKITEKSQAVAFWCDPISGHATLYWYRQILGQGPELLVQFQDESVVDDSQLPKDRFSAERLKGVDSTLKIQPAELGDSAMYLCASSLRGTSYEQYFGPGTRLTVT.

The chain employs TRBV4-1 and TRBJ2-4; 9 nucleotides match TRBD1. Germline lookup yields CDR1 MGHRA and CDR2 YSYEKL. There are 16 residues in the CDR3. V lost 4 bases to trimming and J lost 0 bases; unmatched junction nucleotides: 4. CDR3 DNA sequence: TGCGCCAGCAGCCCGGACAGGGGACTAGCCAAAAACATTCAGTACTTC. Amino acid sequence: CASSPDRGLAKNIQYF.

The gene calls are TRBV25-1 and TRBJ2-2; 8 bases are shared with TRBD2. The ends lost 1 base at V and 6 bases at J; junction bases unmatched: 7. Looked up from germline, CDR1 is MGHDK and CDR2 is SYGVNS. There are 16 residues in the CDR3. The CDR3 nucleotides are TGTGCCAGCAGTGAATTCGTAGCGGGAAACTCCGGGGAGCTGTTTTTT. Translated, it gives CASSEFVAGNSGELFF.

The gene calls are TRBV28 and TRBJ1-3, with D possibly being TRBD1 (5 bases). Trimming stripped 3 bases from V and 3 bases from J, with 9 bases between. Germline lookup yields CDR1 MDHEN and CDR2 SYDVKM. The CDR3 is 14 amino acids. The CDR3 region has the DNA TGTGCCAGCAGTTTGGGGGGGAATGGAAACACCATATATTTT. Translation gives CASSLGGNGNTIYF.

This clone was counted a single time. The CDR3 is CASSTLSGSYNEQFF. As DNA, the CDR3 is TGTGCCAGCAGCACCCTTAGCGGCTCCTACAATGAGCAGTTCTTC. The chain is built from TRBV9 and TRBJ2-1, with a possible D match to TRBD2 (6 bases). Germline CDR1 and CDR2: SGDLS and YYNGEE. The V end lost 4 bases, the J end lost 0 bases, and 11 bases lay between the germline ends. The CDR3 sequence is 15 residues long.

This sequence joins TRBV15 and TRBJ2-5; 9 bases match TRBD1. CDR3 length: 15 amino acids. With 9 bases clipped from V and 4 bases from J, the junction kept 12 bases outside the gene matches. From germline, CDR1 is LNHNV and CDR2 YYDKDF (reference sequence). The CDR3 DNA sequence: TGTGCCACAGGTACAGGGGGCAAGATGCGAGAGACCCAGTACTTC. Translation gives CATGTGGKMRETQYF.

The chain has TRBV4-1 and TRBJ2-1; D is ambiguous. V was trimmed by 0 bases and J by 0 bases, leaving 12 bases between them. The germline CDR1 and CDR2 sequences are MGHRA and YSYEKL. CDR3 size: 17 residues. Written as DNA, the CDR3 is TGCGCCAGCAGCCAAGAAAGTGGCCTGAGCTCCTACAATGAGCAGTTCTTC. Translation: CASSQESGLSSYNEQFF.

This rearrangement joins TRBV5-1 to TRBJ2-6, with 10 bases lining up with TRBD2. V shed 9 bases and J 2 bases; nucleotides not matched to a gene: 8. Germline V gene lookup returns CDR1 SGHRS and CDR2 YFSETQ. This CDR3 has 16 amino acids. The CDR3 reads CATALAGVPGANVLTF. For the CDR3, the DNA is TGCGCCACCGCTCTAGCGGGAGTCCCTGGGGCCAACGTCCTGACTTTC.